This T cell receptor beta chain was found in a study of T cells in women clearing cervical HPV infection. Study-level results: Cases and controls were distinguished at AUC around 0.87 by richness and V genes. TRBV6-7 relative abundance averaged roughly 0.1% in cases and roughly 0.17% in controls.

CDR1 and CDR2 (germline): SGHRS, YFSETQ. V trimming: 4 bases; J trimming: 5 bases; junction bases outside the gene matches: 13. The CDR3 length is 17 residues. With regard to this clone: What it binds is unknown. The CDR3 is cut off 3 residues early in the read; its end comes from the germline J gene.

Genomic DNA, averaging 1200 ng per sample, yielded TCR beta CDR3 via immunoSEQ. Libraries were prepared by immunoSEQ multiplex PCR; TCRdb keeps only in-frame clonotypes and omits some of them. This table holds 30,000 or so clones. Sequenced material: blood buffy coat. The TCR sequence derives from a woman aged 18 to 75 with a cervical HPV16 infection that either progressed to CIN3+ or cleared (not recorded which). This chain joins TRBV5-1 and TRBJ2-3; 10 bases are shared with TRBD2. CDR3: CASSAATSGNALDTQYF. CDR3 bases read: TGCGCCAGCAGCGCTGCTACTAGCGGGAATGCCTTAGATACG.